This T cell receptor beta chain was observed in a study of cytomegalovirus exposure and HLA in healthy donors. The wider study: The roughly 110 validation repertoires were produced on the same platform as the 500 to 800 repertoires of the first cohort. This was reported in a later analysis. The study's findings and limits: One later analysis, an examination of the 120 or so validation repertoires, found that first-cohort TCR clusters tended to co-occur in them. The listing of 150 to 200 TCR beta chains classed them as cytomegalovirus-associated.

The assay was immunoSEQ multiplex PCR, and TCRdb's table has in-frame clones only and misses some. The sample shows 160,000 or so clones, 85% of them seen only once. The donors were members of the validation cohort comprising over a hundred subjects, separate from the approximately 630-subject first cohort. This CDR3 comprises 16 residues. Germline trimming cut 1 base from V and 5 bases from J; bases unmatched to any gene: 8. From germline, CDR1 is LGHNA and CDR2 YSLEER. A single count supports this clone. No antigen is known for it. Input material: PBMCs. The chain combines TRBV4-3 with TRBJ2-1; 7 nucleotides match TRBD2. The sequence derives from a man aged 25 to 40 in good health and CMV-seropositive. The CDR3 loop reads CASSQGPGLKDNEQFF. The CDR3 coding sequence is TGCGCCAGCAGCCAAGGACCGGGACTAAAGGACAATGAGCAGTTCTTC.